Each of the 24 T cell receptor beta chains below was sequenced from the same sample in a study of CD8 T cells in Susac syndrome. Random hexamers were used to reverse transcribe an amount of roughly 0.5 to 1 ug RNA. MiXCR was run by TCRdb on the immunoSEQ multiplex PCR reads, yielding one entry per CDR3 protein. Counted here are about 80,000 distinct CDR3 sequences, 90% to 95% occurring once; the ten biggest clones make up about 0.27%. Input material: CD8+ T cells from PBMCs. The receptor set was obtained from a human donor in good health.

V is TRBV9 and J is TRBJ2-2; either TRBD1 or TRBD2 may supply D (5 bases each). The ends were cut back, 3 bases at V and 3 bases at J, with 9 bases in the middle. Germline V gene data show CDR1 as SGDLS and CDR2 as YYNGEE. The CDR3 runs to 14 residues. DNA of the CDR3: TGTGCCAGCAGCGCCCTGGGGGACACCGGGGAGCTGTTTTTT. Amino acids: CASSALGDTGELFF. The complete variable domain, with remaining parts taken from reference TRBV9 and TRBJ2-2, reads DSGVTQTPKHLITATGQRVTLRCSPRSGDLSVYWYQQSLDQGLQFLIQYYNGEERAKGNILERFSAQQFPDLHSELNLSSLELGDSALYFCASSALGDTGELFFGEGSRLTVL.

The chain employs TRBV4-3 and TRBJ2-5; D assignment may be TRBD1 or TRBD2 (7 bases each). This CDR3 has 15 amino acids. V shed 2 bases and J shed 4 bases, with 14 bases lying between them. CDR1 and CDR2 (germline): LGHNA, YSLEER. This chain's CDR3 is CASSQYPGGGETQYF. The CDR3 bases are TGCGCCAGCAGCCAATACCCAGGGGGGGGAGAGACCCAGTACTTC.

The chain has TRBV4-1 and TRBJ1-2; D may be TRBD1 (5 bases). Germline CDR1 and CDR2: MGHRA and YSYEKL. Trimming took 0 bases from V and 2 from J, leaving 10 bases between them. CDR3 length: 15 residues. The CDR3 reads CASSQDRGDNYGYTF. CDR3 in DNA: TGCGCCAGCAGCCAAGACCGGGGGGACAACTATGGCTACACCTTC.

The genes are TRBV5-1 and TRBJ1-1; 7 bases are shared with TRBD1. V was pared by 3 bases and J by 4 bases, with 3 bases of the junction left unmatched. The V gene's germline CDR1 is SGHRS and CDR2 YFSETQ. CDR3 length: 13 residues. For the CDR3, the DNA is TGCGCCAGCAGCTACGACAGGGCCACTGAAGCTTTCTTT. It yields the protein CASSYDRATEAFF.

This chain connects TRBV14 to TRBJ2-1; no firm D call. Trimming stripped 4 bases from V and 7 bases from J, with 8 bases between. Germline CDR1 is SGHDN and CDR2 is FVKESK. The CDR3 sequence is 12 residues long. The CDR3 is CASSLSWNEQFF. The CDR3 DNA reads TGTGCCAGCAGCCTCTCATGGAATGAGCAGTTCTTC.

This sequence joins TRBV6-4 and TRBJ2-1; 10 positions agree with TRBD1. The CDR3 contains 16 residues. Trimming removed 3 bases from V and 2 bases from J; junction bases left unmatched: 4. CDR1 and CDR2 (germline): MRHNA, SNTAGT. CDR3 in amino acids: CASSEKTGGAYNEQFF. CDR3 DNA: TGTGCCAGCAGTGAAAAGACAGGGGGCGCCTACAATGAGCAGTTCTTC.

The chain is built from TRBV4-1 and TRBJ2-7; 9 bases are shared with TRBD2. This CDR3 spans 16 amino acids. Germline CDR1 and CDR2: MGHRA and YSYEKL. V lost 0 bases to trimming and J lost 5 bases; unmatched junction nucleotides: 8. The CDR3 reads CASSQEVGIAGDEQYV. CDR3 nucleotides: TGCGCCAGCAGCCAAGAGGTGGGAATAGCGGGAGACGAGCAGTACGTC.

This rearrangement joins TRBV6-5 to TRBJ1-2; D uncertain. The CDR3 is made up of 13 amino acids. V lost 5 bases, J lost 2 bases, and 9 bases lay in between. The germline V gene encodes CDR1 MNHEY and CDR2 SVGAGI. DNA for the CDR3: TGTGCCAGCAGTCCCGGATACAACTATGGCTACACCTTC. Translating gives CASSPGYNYGYTF.

CDR3 protein: CASSPGWRLFNEQFF. The CDR3 nucleotides read TGTGCCAGCAGCCCCGGATGGAGACTGTTCAATGAGCAGTTCTTC. The chain couples TRBV5-6 to TRBJ2-1, with no clear D. The ends were cut back, 4 bases at V and 6 bases at J, with 17 bases in the middle. The CDR3 is made up of 15 amino acids. Per the germline V gene, CDR1 is SGHDT and CDR2 is YYEEEE.

The genes are TRBV20-1 and TRBJ1-2; D is ambiguous. Germline lookup yields CDR1 DFQATT and CDR2 SNEGSKA (reference sequence). The V gene lost 0 bases and the J gene lost 3 bases, with 20 bases spanning the gap. This CDR3 is 17 amino acids long. CDR3: CSARDPITHNGDYGYTF. The CDR3 bases are TGCAGTGCTAGAGATCCCATAACCCACAACGGTGACTATGGCTACACCTTC.

This clonotype appeared once. V usage is TRBV28 and J usage is TRBJ2-1; 8 bases line up with TRBD2. The V and J ends lost 3 bases and 9 bases, in that order; junction bases with no gene match: 7. CDR3 size: 14 residues. CDR1 and CDR2 (germline): MDHEN, SYDVKM. The CDR3 sequence: CASSLGLEGAEQFF. DNA of the CDR3: TGTGCCAGCAGTTTGGGACTAGAAGGCGCTGAGCAGTTCTTC.

This chain links TRBV4-1 with TRBJ1-1, with TRBD1 matching 7 bases. Germline-derived CDR1 and CDR2 are MGHRA and YSYEKL. The CDR3 runs 15 residues. Trimming removed 4 bases from V and 2 bases from J; junction bases left unmatched: 7. In DNA form, the CDR3 reads TGCGCCAGCAGCCGGACCGGACAGGCTAACACTGAAGCTTTCTTT. It translates to CASSRTGQANTEAFF.

The genes are TRBV2 and TRBJ2-7; D ambiguous. This CDR3 is 8 amino acids long. CDR1 SNHLY and CDR2 FYNNEI come from the germline V gene. The germline V and J ends were trimmed by 7 bases and 13 bases, with 8 bases remaining between them. In DNA form, the CDR3 reads TGTGCCAGCAAGAAGGAATACTTC. Amino acid sequence: CASKKEYF.

The chain joins TRBV4-2 to TRBJ2-2, with a possible D match to TRBD2 (11 bases). This CDR3 is built from 21 residues. V was cut by 4 bases and J by 5 bases, with 32 bases left in between. CDR1 LGHNA and CDR2 YNFKEQ come from the germline V gene. This chain's CDR3 is CASSLDRGRVAGGPSTGELFF. Here the CDR3 DNA reads TGTGCCAGCAGCCTCGACAGGGGGCGAGTAGCGGGAGGGCCCTCTACCGGGGAGCTGTTTTTT.

The CDR3 sequence is CASSSAGVTEAFF. CDR3 nucleotide sequence: TGTGCCAGCAGTTCTGCAGGGGTGACTGAAGCTTTCTTT. This chain joins TRBV28 and TRBJ1-1, with D possibly being TRBD1 (6 bases). The CDR3 sequence is 13 residues long. V shed 4 bases and J shed 5 bases, with 11 bases lying between them. Germline-derived CDR1 and CDR2 are MDHEN and SYDVKM.

This chain uses TRBV18 with TRBJ2-5; D remains unclear. V shed 0 bases and J shed 1 base, with 12 bases lying between them. Germline CDR1 and CDR2: KGHSH and LQKENI. There are 16 residues in the CDR3. CDR3 nucleotides: TGTGCCAGCTCACCACCGAGTACGGAATTCCAAGAGACCCAGTACTTC. Protein product: CASSPPSTEFQETQYF.

The genes are TRBV6-2 or TRBV6-3 and TRBJ2-3, with TRBD1 identical over 8 bases. The V segment lost 6 bases and the J segment 3 bases; nucleotides outside the gene matches: 5. Germline V CDR1 and CDR2: MNHEY, SVGEGT. The CDR3 contains 14 residues. CDR3 loop: CASRDRARTDTQYF. CDR3 sequence (DNA): TGTGCCAGCAGGGACAGGGCCAGGACAGATACGCAGTATTTT.

The chain uses TRBV29-1 and TRBJ1-2, with no clear D. Trimming took 4 bases from V and 8 from J, leaving 8 bases between them. The length of the CDR3 is 10 residues. Germline V gene sequence: CDR1 SQVTM, CDR2 ANQGSEA. The CDR3 sequence: CSVVNHGYTF. In nucleotides, the CDR3 is TGCAGCGTTGTAAACCACGGCTACACCTTC.

This clonotype showed up just once. The rearrangement links TRBV20-1 to TRBJ2-3; TRBD2 matches at 8 bases. The V segment lost 2 bases and the J segment 2 bases; nucleotides outside the gene matches: 12. The V gene's germline CDR1 is DFQATT and CDR2 SNEGSKA (reference sequence). The CDR3 totals 17 residues. DNA of the CDR3: TGCAGTGCTAGATCGGATATGCGCGGGGGGTTCACAGATACGCAGTATTTT. Translation: CSARSDMRGGFTDTQYF.

This chain uses TRBV18 with TRBJ2-7, with TRBD1 matching over 8 bases. CDR1 and CDR2 (germline): KGHSH, LQKENI. The ends lost 3 bases at V and 2 bases at J; junction bases unmatched: 9. The CDR3 contains 16 residues. CDR3 protein: CASSPSVPGQAYEQYV. The CDR3 nucleotides read TGTGCCAGCTCACCGAGCGTACCGGGACAGGCCTACGAGCAGTACGTC.

CDR3 nucleotide sequence: TGCAGTGCTACGGGACAATCCTACGAGCAGTACTTC. Its protein product is CSATGQSYEQYF. The chain links TRBV20-1 to TRBJ2-7, with D maybe TRBD1 (6 bases). The CDR3 consists of 12 residues. Per the germline V gene, CDR1 is DFQATT and CDR2 is SNEGSKA (reference sequence). The V gene lost 4 bases and the J gene lost 1 base, with 8 bases spanning the gap.

This chain connects TRBV15 to TRBJ1-1; 9 bases agree with TRBD1. CDR1 and CDR2 from the germline V gene are LNHNV and YYDKDF (reference sequence). The trim removed 3 bases at V and 3 bases at J, leaving 14 bases unmatched. This CDR3 region has 18 residues. This CDR3 is CATSSQLVLGQGYTEAFF. The CDR3 DNA follows: TGTGCCACCAGCAGCCAGCTCGTACTGGGACAGGGTTACACTGAAGCTTTCTTT.

This clonotype was seen just once. The chain carries TRBV4-1 and TRBJ2-5, with D possibly called TRBD1 or TRBD2 (5 bases each). Trimming removed 1 base at V and 5 bases at J, with 11 bases between. The CDR3 runs 14 residues. Per germline, CDR1 MGHRA and CDR2 YSYEKL. Written as DNA, the CDR3 is TGCGCCAGCAGCCAAGGCCCAGGGACGGAGACCCAGTACTTC. Residues: CASSQGPGTETQYF.

This chain connects TRBV9 to TRBJ1-1; 7 bases map to TRBD1. The CDR3 sequence is 12 residues long. V lost 3 bases, J lost 8 bases, and 4 bases stayed unmatched. Germline V lookup: CDR1 SGDLS, CDR2 YYNGEE. The DNA for the CDR3 is TGTGCCAGCAGCGAGACAGGGCTAGAAGCTTTCTTT. Residues: CASSETGLEAFF.